The 32 T cell receptor beta chains listed next were all sequenced from one sample in a study of T cell responses to AZD1222 COVID-19 vaccine. The protocol was immunoSEQ multiplex PCR, while the TCRdb copy is restricted to in-frame clones and leaves out a portion. The sample lists over 100,000 clones; more than 75% were seen once. This specimen consisted of peripheral blood, obtained 28 days after the second dose of the MenACWY control vaccine. These receptors were obtained from an adult who received the MenACWY meningococcal vaccine as a control.

This chain links TRBV11-2 with TRBJ2-5; TRBD2 matches 11 bases. The CDR3 loop spans 15 amino acids. CDR1 is SGHAT, CDR2 FQNNGV, per germline. J gave up 2 bases and V 5 bases, and 4 bases lay outside the gene matches. The CDR3, as DNA: TGTGCCAGCAGCCACGTAGCGGGGGGGCAAGAGACCCAGTACTTC. Protein: CASSHVAGGQETQYF.

This clone was detected only a few times. The J gene is TRBJ2-7, the V gene TRBV4-2, with TRBD2 matching over 9 bases. With V trimmed by 0 bases and J by 4 bases, 7 bases remained unmatched. The CDR3 covers 16 residues. The germline V gene has CDR1 LGHNA and CDR2 YNFKEQ. The CDR3 nucleotides are TGTGCCAGCAGCCAAGATGCGTCTAGCGGGGCTTACGAGCAGTACTTC. Its protein is CASSQDASSGAYEQYF.

The DNA of the CDR3 is TGTGCCAGCAGCTTAGATCGTAACTCACCCCTCCACTTT. It translates to CASSLDRNSPLHF. The gene calls are TRBV11-3 and TRBJ1-6; D is uncertain. CDR3 length equals 13 residues. Germline lookup yields CDR1 SGHNT and CDR2 YENEEA. The V gene lost 0 bases and the J gene lost 10 bases, with 7 bases spanning the gap.

The chain is built from TRBV6-5 and TRBJ2-1, with TRBD1 matching 9 bases. The CDR3 runs to 15 residues. Germline values: CDR1 MNHEY, CDR2 SVGAGI. J was trimmed by 2 bases and V by 6 bases; bases with no gene match: 5. The CDR3: CASRDRGTTYNEQFF. In nucleotides, the CDR3 is TGTGCCAGCAGGGACAGGGGAACGACCTACAATGAGCAGTTCTTC.

This sequence joins TRBV6-5 and TRBJ1-2; D is unresolved. From germline, CDR1 is MNHEY and CDR2 SVGAGI. This CDR3 spans 11 amino acids. V shed 6 bases and J shed 8 bases, with 10 bases lying between them. The CDR3: CASSPMGGYTF. CDR3 in DNA: TGTGCCAGCAGCCCCATGGGGGGCTACACCTTC.

This sequence joins TRBV6-5 and TRBJ1-4; D gene unclear. Trimming stripped 4 bases from V and 6 bases from J, with 18 bases between. Per the germline V gene, CDR1 is MNHEY and CDR2 is SVGAGI. CDR3 length equals 16 residues. In DNA, the CDR3 is TGTGCCAGCAGTTTTCTGTACGAGGGAGTAGATGAAAAACTGTTTTTT. Its translation: CASSFLYEGVDEKLFF.

V gene TRBV10-3 combines with J gene TRBJ1-1; D is uncertain. The germline gives CDR1 ENHRY, CDR2 SYGVKD. This CDR3 spans 13 amino acids. Between the trimmed V and J ends, which lost 7 bases and 1 base, there was a span of 10 bases. Here the CDR3 reads CAINGGPNTEAFF. CDR3 DNA: TGTGCCATCAACGGTGGGCCGAACACTGAAGCTTTCTTT.

The chain recombines TRBV18 with TRBJ2-7; 9 nucleotides align to TRBD1. CDR3 size: 13 residues. Germline CDR1 and CDR2: KGHSH and LQKENI. Trimming took 3 bases from V and 7 from J; bases not matched to a gene: 4. The CDR3 DNA reads as TGTGCCAGCTCACCCAATGGACAGGGGGAGCAGTACTTC. Translated, it gives CASSPNGQGEQYF.

As for this clone: At one end the junction does not follow the germline gene, possibly because of a read error. Written as DNA, the CDR3 is TGTGCCAGCAGCGAAGGAGGGGGGACAGGGAATGAAAAACTGTTTTTT. Translated, it gives CASSEGGGTGNEKLFF. V usage is TRBV6-1 and J usage is TRBJ1-4; 9 positions agree with TRBD1. This CDR3 is built from 16 residues. From germline, CDR1 is MNHNS and CDR2 SASEGT.

The chain recombines TRBV28 with TRBJ2-7; D unresolved. The CDR3 is 12 residues long. Between the trimmed V and J ends, which lost 6 bases and 3 bases, there was a span of 9 bases. The germline gives CDR1 MDHEN, CDR2 SYDVKM. The CDR3, as DNA: TGTGCCAGCAGCCCCGACGGCTACGAGCAGTACTTC. Protein: CASSPDGYEQYF.

This clone has a handful of counts. J is TRBJ2-3 and V is TRBV11-2, with D maybe TRBD2 (5 bases). Germline V lookup: CDR1 SGHAT, CDR2 FQNNGV. V gave up 0 bases and J gave up 5 bases, with 18 bases separating them. This CDR3 region has 17 residues. This chain's CDR3 is CASSLEVGRGKKDTQYF. As DNA, the CDR3 is TGTGCCAGCAGCTTAGAGGTGGGCCGGGGAAAGAAAGATACGCAGTATTTT.

The chain combines TRBV7-2 with TRBJ2-5; D is uncertain. V was cut by 1 base and J by 2 bases, with 8 bases left in between. Germline V gives CDR1 SGHTA, CDR2 FQGNSA. This CDR3 has 14 residues. As DNA, the CDR3 is TGTGCCAGCAGCTTAGGGGCATTTCAAGAGACCCAGTACTTC. It specifies CASSLGAFQETQYF.

This clone was seen more than once but under ten times. V gene TRBV19 combines with J gene TRBJ1-6; TRBD1 agrees at 8 bases. CDR1 is LNHDA and CDR2 is SQIVND in the germline V gene (reference sequence). The CDR3 runs to 16 residues. V shed 5 bases, J shed 8 bases, and the junction held 11 bases outside the gene matches. CDR3 DNA: TGTGCCAGTAGTGCCTCAGGGGGCTTTTATGATTCACCCCTCCACTTT. This encodes CASSASGGFYDSPLHF.

This clone turned up a few times. The genes are TRBV7-2 and TRBJ1-2; D is ambiguous. This CDR3 has 13 amino acids. Trimming pared 1 base from V and 5 bases from J, leaving 8 bases between. Germline CDR1 reads SGHTA; CDR2 reads FQGNSA. The CDR3 is CASSLDLGYGYTF. In DNA form, the CDR3 reads TGTGCCAGCAGCTTAGATTTGGGGTATGGCTACACCTTC. The full variable domain, its missing parts supplied by reference TRBV7-2 and TRBJ1-2, is GAGVSQSPSNKVTEKGKDVELRCDPISGHTALYWYRQSLGQGLEFLIYFQGNSAPDKSGLPSDRFSAERTGGSVSTLTIQRTQQEDSAVYLCASSLDLGYGYTFGSGTRLTVV.

On this clone itself: This CDR3 is also generated by other DNA sequences in the sample. The rearrangement links TRBV7-2 to TRBJ1-3, with D maybe TRBD1 (5 bases). The length of the CDR3 is 14 residues. V shed 5 bases and J shed 0 bases, with 8 bases lying between them. Germline CDR1 and CDR2: SGHTA and FQGNSA. CDR3 sequence (DNA): TGTGCCAGCAGCCGCGACAGCTCTGGAAACACCATATATTTT. Protein product: CASSRDSSGNTIYF.

The rearrangement uses TRBV3-1 (or the pseudogene TRBV3-2) and TRBJ1-1; maybe TRBD1 (6 bases). The CDR3 runs to 16 residues. Trimming stripped 4 bases from V and 1 base from J, with 16 bases between. CDR1 and CDR2 from the germline V gene are LGHDT and YNNKEL (reference sequence). This chain's CDR3 is CASSPAFGDTNTEAFF. DNA of the CDR3: TGTGCCAGCAGCCCCGCATTTGGGGACACGAACACTGAAGCTTTCTTT.

V is TRBV6-5 and J is TRBJ2-7, with TRBD1 matching 8 bases. Trimming took 4 bases from V and 8 from J; bases not matched to a gene: 10. The germline CDR1 and CDR2 sequences are MNHEY and SVGAGI. This CDR3 is built from 14 residues. The CDR3 sequence is CASSSRDRPSQQYF. As DNA, the CDR3 is TGTGCCAGCAGTTCCCGGGACAGGCCATCCCAGCAGTACTTC.

This sequence joins TRBV28 and TRBJ2-2; tentative D call: TRBD2 (6 bases). The V and J ends lost 2 bases and 1 base respectively, with 8 bases between them. The CDR3 is made up of 15 amino acids. CDR1 is MDHEN and CDR2 is SYDVKM in the germline V gene. The CDR3 reads CASSLRGGNTGELFF. The CDR3 nucleotides are TGTGCCAGCAGTTTAAGGGGAGGGAACACCGGGGAGCTGTTTTTT.

This chain joins TRBV28 and TRBJ1-1, with 9 bases that match TRBD1. The CDR3 extends over 15 amino acids. Germline lookup yields CDR1 MDHEN and CDR2 SYDVKM. Unmatched junction bases numbered 8, after V lost 5 bases and J lost 4 bases. CDR3 region: CASSTPGQGGTEAFF. The CDR3 coding sequence is TGTGCCAGCAGTACTCCGGGACAGGGAGGCACTGAAGCTTTCTTT.

This clone appeared a single time. V is TRBV19 and J is TRBJ2-4; D remains ambiguous. CDR3 length equals 14 residues. Trimming pared 6 bases from V and 0 bases from J, leaving 9 bases between. From germline, CDR1 is LNHDA and CDR2 SQIVND (reference sequence). The CDR3 here is CASSHNIAKNIQYF. CDR3 nucleotides: TGTGCCAGTAGCCACAATATAGCCAAAAACATTCAGTACTTC.

The chain uses TRBV6-6 and TRBJ1-2; D is undetermined. Deletions cut 6 bases from V and 8 bases from J, with 16 bases between. Germline CDR1 MNHNY, CDR2 SVGAGI (reference sequence). This CDR3 has 13 amino acids. The CDR3: CASSDDTVRGYTF. CDR3 nucleotides: TGTGCCAGCAGCGATGACACGGTGCGAGGCTACACCTTC.

The rearrangement joins TRBV27 to TRBJ2-3; a possible D gene is TRBD2 (6 bases). In germline, CDR1 is MNHEY, CDR2 SMNVEV (reference sequence). CDR3 length: 16 amino acids. V was cut by 5 bases and J by 0 bases, with 15 bases left in between. The CDR3 DNA reads TGTGCCAGCAGTCCCAGAGGGCGGGGAAGCACAGATACGCAGTATTTT. Translating gives CASSPRGRGSTDTQYF.

The V gene is TRBV30, the J gene TRBJ1-1, with TRBD1 matching 7 bases. There are 14 residues in the CDR3. V shed 7 bases and J 1 base; nucleotides not matched to a gene: 9. Germline V gene data show CDR1 as GTSNPN and CDR2 as SVGIG (reference sequence). The CDR3, as DNA: TGTGCCTTTTCAACCGGGACAGCGAACACTGAAGCTTTCTTT. The encoded protein is CAFSTGTANTEAFF.

This chain connects TRBV28 to TRBJ2-5; tentative D call: TRBD2 (6 bases). The germline V and J ends were trimmed by 8 bases and 5 bases, with 12 bases remaining between them. In germline, CDR1 is MDHEN, CDR2 SYDVKM. CDR3 length: 12 residues. Here the CDR3 DNA reads TGTGCCAGCCTGGGACTTCAGGAGACCCAGTACTTC. Its translation: CASLGLQETQYF.

DNA of the CDR3: TGTGCCAGCAGCCAATTAGACAGGGGTGGAAACACCATATATTTT. As protein: CASSQLDRGGNTIYF. This chain connects TRBV3-1 (or the pseudogene TRBV3-2) to TRBJ1-3, with TRBD1 matching 8 bases. Germline assignment: CDR1 LGHDT and CDR2 YNNKEL (reference sequence). The CDR3 loop spans 15 amino acids. Unmatched junction bases numbered 3, after V lost 2 bases and J lost 3 bases.

The CDR3 coding sequence is TGCAGCGGGGCGCGGACAGGGCGAACGGAGACCCAGTACTTC. Protein product: CSGARTGRTETQYF. The chain has TRBV29-1 and TRBJ2-5, with 8 bases aligning to TRBD1. Germline V lookup: CDR1 SQVTM, CDR2 ANQGSEA. V trimming: 7 bases; J trimming: 5 bases; junction bases outside the gene matches: 12. The CDR3 runs to 14 residues.

This chain links TRBV7-2 with TRBJ2-7, with 9 bases matching TRBD2. J was trimmed by 7 bases and V by 2 bases; bases with no gene match: 15. Germline V gene lookup returns CDR1 SGHTA and CDR2 FQGNSA. The CDR3 length is 17 residues. The DNA for the CDR3 is TGTGCCAGCAGCTTATGGGGTAGCGGGGGTGCGGGGAGTGAGCAGTACTTC. Translated: CASSLWGSGGAGSEQYF.

V is TRBV5-8 and J is TRBJ2-1; D is uncertain. The CDR3 has 14 amino acids. V shed 2 bases and J shed 4 bases, with 10 bases lying between them. Per the germline V gene, CDR1 is SGHTS and CDR2 is YDEGEE. The CDR3 nucleotides read TGTGCCAGCAGCTTCTCTAAGAGTTACAATGAGCAGTTCTTC. Its translation: CASSFSKSYNEQFF.

In this sample, this clone turned up once. The CDR3 DNA is TGCGCCAGCAGCCCGGGACAGGGCAACTATGGCTACACCTTC. It translates to CASSPGQGNYGYTF. This chain joins TRBV4-3 and TRBJ1-2; 9 nucleotides align to TRBD1. This CDR3 is 14 amino acids long. Germline assignment: CDR1 LGHNA and CDR2 YSLEER. V shed 4 bases, J shed 2 bases, and the junction held 2 bases outside the gene matches.

V is TRBV18 and J is TRBJ2-7; 7 bases match TRBD1. The CDR3 contains 14 residues. Per germline, CDR1 KGHSH and CDR2 LQKENI. V shed 3 bases and J 2 bases; nucleotides not matched to a gene: 4. CDR3 coding DNA: TGTGCCAGCTCACCCGACAGGGCCGCCTACGAGCAGTACTTC. This gives the protein CASSPDRAAYEQYF.

J is TRBJ1-6 and V is TRBV10-1; possible D gene TRBD1, 6 bases. Germline loops: CDR1 WNHNN, CDR2 SYGVQD (reference sequence). This CDR3 contains 14 residues. The V end lost 3 bases, the J end lost 8 bases, and 11 bases lay between the germline ends. The CDR3, as DNA: TGCGCCAGCAGTGATGGGGGGCGCGATTCACCCCTCCACTTT. Protein: CASSDGGRDSPLHF.

V gene TRBV19 combines with J gene TRBJ1-1, with 8 positions matching TRBD1. The length of the CDR3 is 12 residues. Looked up from germline, CDR1 is LNHDA and CDR2 is SQIVND (reference sequence). The CDR3 loop is CANGQGRARAFF. The DNA of the CDR3 is TGTGCGAATGGACAGGGACGGGCGCGCGCTTTCTTT.